The clone carrying this T cell receptor (beta chain) was counted ten times or more. Its antigen is currently unknown. Ophthalmopathy cases met thresholds of Clinical Activity Score at least 3, NOSPECS grade at least 4 and duration under 3 months. TCR beta CDR3 region amplification was performed from RNA transcripts. Primed by the HTBI set, a first-round RT-PCR was run on the TCR CDR3. Each CDR3 protein is one row after TCRdb ran MiXCR on the multiplex PCR reads. The sample holds roughly 640,000 distinct CDR3 sequences; about 16% are singletons and the top ten take approximately 3.5%. The sample is drawn from a study of T cells in Graves' hyperthyroidism and ophthalmopathy. The CDR3 has 13 residues. V was trimmed by 5 bases and J by 5 bases, leaving 15 bases between them. Per germline, CDR1 DFQATT and CDR2 SNEGSKA (reference sequence). Findings of the study overall: A median 6.5 months before onset, the model predicted ophthalmopathy.

Sequenced sample: blood. The sequence was collected from a woman in her 40s with Graves' ophthalmopathy. V usage is TRBV20-1 and J usage is TRBJ2-5; the D gene is possibly TRBD2 (7 bases). The CDR3 sequence: CSAGTWGGETQYF. CDR3 nucleotides: TGCAGTGCTGGCACTTGGGGGGGCGAGACCCAGTACTTC.